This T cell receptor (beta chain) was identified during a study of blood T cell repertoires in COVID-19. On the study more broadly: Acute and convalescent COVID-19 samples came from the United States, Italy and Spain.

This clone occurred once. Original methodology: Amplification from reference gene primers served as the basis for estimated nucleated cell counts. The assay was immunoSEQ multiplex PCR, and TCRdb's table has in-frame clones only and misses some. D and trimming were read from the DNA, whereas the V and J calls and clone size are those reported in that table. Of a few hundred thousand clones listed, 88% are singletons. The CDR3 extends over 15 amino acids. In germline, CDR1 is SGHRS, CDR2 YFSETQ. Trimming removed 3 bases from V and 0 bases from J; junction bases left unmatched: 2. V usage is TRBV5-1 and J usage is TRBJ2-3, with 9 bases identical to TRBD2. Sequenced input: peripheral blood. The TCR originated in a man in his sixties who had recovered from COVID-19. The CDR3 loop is CASSSTSGSTDTQYF. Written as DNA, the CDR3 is TGCGCCAGCAGCTCGACTAGCGGTAGCACAGATACGCAGTATTTT. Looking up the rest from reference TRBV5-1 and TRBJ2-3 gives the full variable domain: KAGVTQTPRYLIKTRGQQVTLSCSPISGHRSVSWYQQTPGQGLQFLFEYFSETQRNKGNFPGRFSGRQFSNSRSEMNVSTLELGDSALYLCASSSTSGSTDTQYFGPGTRLTVL.